These T cell receptor beta chains were read from a single sample in a study of cytomegalovirus exposure and HLA in healthy donors. Libraries were prepared by immunoSEQ multiplex PCR; TCRdb keeps only in-frame clonotypes and omits some of them. The repertoire consists of around 120,000 clones, with over 70% occurring once and the leading ten covering 9% to 9.5%. Sequencing was carried out using PBMCs. Receptors originate from a woman in her 50s in good health and CMV-seropositive. The CDR3 runs from the conserved cysteine through the conserved F or W. A D gene is named only where the DNA matches it firmly.

d_call | j_call | v_call | cdr3_aa
NA | TRBJ2-1 | TRBV11-1 | CASSFGVFSSYNEQFF
TRBD1 | TRBJ1-2 | TRBV19 | CASTKQGAYGYTF
NA | TRBJ1-1 | TRBV18 | CASLGVSATEAFF
TRBD1 | TRBJ1-2 | TRBV5-6 | CASSLDRGHGYTF
NA | TRBJ2-5 | TRBV5-1 | CASNLGPTQETQYF
TRBD2 | TRBJ2-1 | TRBV27 | CASSVLAGGEQFF
TRBD2 | TRBJ2-3 | TRBV5-1 | CASSLVGGIDTQYF
NA | TRBJ2-1 | TRBV7-3 | CASSPLRGGDYNEQFF
NA | TRBJ1-2 | TRBV7-2 | CASRARVVDQGYGYTF
NA | TRBJ2-5 | TRBV18 | CASSGGLRPYQETQYF
TRBD1 | TRBJ2-7 | TRBV7-9 | CASSLGTGSHF
TRBD2 | NA | TRBV30 | CAGFETSGRARYEQYF
NA | TRBJ2-5 | TRBV6-1 | CASSEVWMAGRETQYF
NA | TRBJ1-2 | TRBV29-1 | CSVGEASFYGYTF
NA | TRBJ1-4 | TRBV6-1 | CASEEGSGNEKLFF
TRBD2 | TRBJ2-1 | TRBV30 | CAWSAPSGLAGAGEQFF
NA | TRBJ2-2 | TRBV10-1 | CASSDRGAGLTGELFF
NA | TRBJ2-5 | TRBV6-1 | CASSERSRGIGGAEYF
TRBD1 | TRBJ1-4 | TRBV29-1 | CSVFGTENEKLFF
NA | TRBJ1-1 | TRBV29-1 | CSVGTGRDTEAFF
TRBD2 | TRBJ2-5 | TRBV5-1 | CASSINPPGLAGKETQYF
NA | TRBJ2-1 | TRBV2 | CASSRLESYNEQFF
NA | TRBJ1-4 | TRBV6-1 | CASSKEGLGEKLFF
NA | TRBJ2-3 | TRBV5-1 | CASSLEQGTDTQYF
TRBD1 | TRBJ1-2 | TRBV27 | CASSPLQGAYGYTF
TRBD2 | TRBJ2-1 | TRBV6-6 | CASSYGRARNEQFF
NA | TRBJ2-1 | TRBV11-2 | CASSYRQYNEQFF
NA | TRBJ1-1 | TRBV5-1 | CASSLAGVTEAFF
NA | TRBJ1-2 | TRBV7-8 | CASSSIEGGGGYTF
TRBD1 | TRBJ2-2 | TRBV2 | CASSPQGAKGELFF
NA | TRBJ2-5 | TRBV9 | CASSAPGLGTQYF
TRBD2 | TRBJ2-7 | TRBV5-1 | CASREAGNENEQYF
NA | TRBJ1-2 | TRBV5-1 | CASSPLGDQNNYGYTF
NA | TRBJ2-1 | TRBV30 | CAAYVEGGQFF